The T cell receptor beta chain described here comes from a study of spatial heterogeneity in lung cancer. Study as a whole: Where available, sequencing covered follow-up PBMC samples, taken at a median of around two years after resection.

The CDR3 contains 14 residues. Trimming pared 5 bases from V and 0 bases from J, leaving 11 bases between. CDR1 is SGHTA and CDR2 is FQGTGA in the germline V gene. This clonotype was found many times. MiXCR, applied by TCRdb to the 5' RACE reads, yields one record per CDR3 protein. The sample lists about 50,000 distinct CDR3 sequences; roughly 7% were seen once. Time point indicated: blood at routine non-recurrence follow-up after resection. Whole RNA was taken from tumor, nontumor lung or frozen PBMC; it was then sequenced unsorted. The sample in question was PBMCs, obtained at follow-up. The V call is TRBV7-3, the J call TRBJ2-7; no definite D call. This TCR was sampled from a female donor with early-stage non-small cell lung cancer. The CDR3: CASSVDWNSYEQYF. The CDR3 nucleotides are TGTGCCAGCAGCGTAGACTGGAACTCCTACGAGCAGTACTTC.